This passage covers 32 T cell receptor beta chains from one sample sequenced in a study of identical twins. Each CDR3 protein is one row after TCRdb ran MiXCR on the 5' RACE reads. The sample lists around 340,000 distinct CDR3 sequences; 8.5% to 10% were seen once. Material for sequencing was naive T cells sorted from blood. The origin of the receptors is a woman in her 50s in good health.

The chain has TRBV12-3 or TRBV12-4 and TRBJ1-1; no firm D call. The CDR3 length is 14 residues. Trimming shortened V by 2 bases and J by 4 bases, and 11 bases separated the two germline ends. DNA of the CDR3: TGTGCCAGCAGTTTACCCGCACGAGGCACTGAAGCTTTCTTT. Protein sequence: CASSLPARGTEAFF.

This clonotype was found many times. The CDR3 sequence is CASSPGTGVFTEAFF. CDR3 sequence (DNA): TGTGCCAGCAGTCCAGGGACAGGGGTATTCACTGAAGCTTTCTTT. V usage is TRBV12-3 or TRBV12-4 and J usage is TRBJ1-1, with 10 bases that match TRBD1. Trimming took 5 bases from V and 4 from J; bases not matched to a gene: 7. There are 15 residues in the CDR3.

The sample holds many counts of this clonotype. The chain has TRBV5-1 and TRBJ1-1; D remains ambiguous. This CDR3 is 15 amino acids long. Germline V lookup: CDR1 SGHRS, CDR2 YFSETQ. V gave up 7 bases and J gave up 0 bases, with 16 bases separating them. The CDR3 protein is CASSQSGVMNTEAFF. The CDR3 DNA reads TGCGCCAGCTCGCAAAGCGGGGTTATGAACACTGAAGCTTTCTTT.

This chain's CDR3 is CASIPGLAGGGLQETQYF. CDR3 in DNA: TGCGCCAGCATCCCCGGACTAGCGGGAGGAGGCCTTCAAGAGACCCAGTACTTC. The J gene is TRBJ2-5, the V gene TRBV5-1; 14 bases align to TRBD2. V shed 6 bases, J shed 2 bases, and the junction held 12 bases outside the gene matches. The V gene's germline CDR1 is SGHRS and CDR2 YFSETQ. The CDR3 is 18 amino acids.

The J gene is TRBJ2-1, the V gene TRBV6-5; D possibly corresponds to TRBD1 (5 bases). Germline lookup yields CDR1 MNHEY and CDR2 SVGAGI. Trimming took off 4 bases at V and 8 bases at J, with 18 bases between the two ends. This CDR3 contains 15 residues. The CDR3 region is CASSSSQGNIDEQFF. The CDR3, as DNA: TGTGCCAGCAGTTCGTCTCAGGGTAATATCGATGAGCAGTTCTTC.

The gene calls are TRBV5-6 and TRBJ1-2; D perhaps matches TRBD1 (6 bases). Trimming stripped 5 bases from V and 2 bases from J, with 13 bases between. The CDR3 extends over 14 amino acids. Germline CDR1 is SGHDT and CDR2 is YYEEEE. The CDR3 DNA reads as TGTGCCAGCAGGTACAGGGTCCGGAACTATGGCTACACCTTC. Amino acid sequence: CASRYRVRNYGYTF. The full variable domain, completed using reference TRBV5-6 and TRBJ1-2, is DAGVTQSPTHLIKTRGQQVTLRCSPKSGHDTVSWYQQALGQGPQFIFQYYEEEERQRGNFPDRFSGHQFPNYSSELNVNALLLGDSALYLCASRYRVRNYGYTFGSGTRLTVV.

The table lists this clonotype with a few counts. The V and J genes are TRBV15 and TRBJ2-4, with 7 bases that match TRBD2. The germline CDR1 and CDR2 sequences are LNHNV and YYDKDF (reference sequence). CDR3 length: 22 residues. V lost 3 bases and J lost 0; bases outside the gene matches: 23. For the CDR3, the DNA is TGTGCCACCAGCAGCCCTCTCTCGCGGGAGAGGGGTTTTATGCTAGCCAAAAACATTCAGTACTTC. Encoded protein: CATSSPLSRERGFMLAKNIQYF.

This clonotype was picked up many times. CDR3 sequence reads: CASSSPGLAGVIENEQFF. As DNA, the CDR3 is TGTGCCAGCAGTTCACCGGGACTAGCGGGAGTCATCGAGAATGAGCAGTTCTTC. The chain has TRBV6-5 and TRBJ2-1; 14 bases are a match to TRBD2. Per the germline V gene, CDR1 is MNHEY and CDR2 is SVGAGI. After removal of 4 bases from V and 7 bases from J, the junction contained 12 bases not matched to a gene. This CDR3 contains 18 residues.

This clonotype has only a few counts. The chain joins TRBV2 to TRBJ1-3; no reliable D call. The V gene lost 5 bases and the J gene lost 0 bases, with 17 bases spanning the gap. Germline V gene data show CDR1 as SNHLY and CDR2 as FYNNEI. The CDR3 is made up of 17 amino acids. The CDR3 is CASSQMLTGLSGNTIYF. The CDR3 DNA is TGTGCCAGCAGTCAGATGCTAACGGGCCTCTCTGGAAACACCATATATTTT.

There are many counts of this clonotype. V and J are TRBV18 and TRBJ1-1, with a tentative D call TRBD1 (6 bases). V lost 1 base and J lost 0, with 18 bases in between. The CDR3 runs 18 residues. Germline V gene data show CDR1 as KGHSH and CDR2 as LQKENI. The CDR3 sequence is CASSPQLPGQRMNTEAFF. DNA of the CDR3: TGTGCCAGCTCACCACAATTGCCCGGACAGAGAATGAACACTGAAGCTTTCTTT.

Only a few counts were recorded for this clonotype. The chain joins TRBV9 to TRBJ2-2; D call uncertain. Germline loops: CDR1 SGDLS, CDR2 YYNGEE. The CDR3 sequence is 14 residues long. The V end lost 2 bases, the J end lost 2 bases, and 7 bases lay between the germline ends. This CDR3 is CASSVQPNTGELFF. As DNA, the CDR3 is TGTGCCAGCAGCGTCCAGCCCAACACCGGGGAGCTGTTTTTT.

This clonotype was counted only a few times. The V call is TRBV10-1, the J call TRBJ1-1; TRBD1 is a possible D gene (6 bases). Germline V gene data show CDR1 as WNHNN and CDR2 as SYGVQD (reference sequence). The CDR3 spans 14 residues. V lost 0 bases and J 6 bases, leaving 11 bases between the germline ends. The CDR3, as DNA: TGCGCCAGCAGTGAGTCGACGGACAGTTCTGAAGCTTTCTTT. It encodes CASSESTDSSEAFF.

This clonotype was seen more than once but under ten times. The J gene is TRBJ2-2, the V gene TRBV5-1; TRBD2 matches at 7 bases. The CDR3 has 16 amino acids. The germline V gene has CDR1 SGHRS and CDR2 YFSETQ. The ends lost 4 bases at V and 6 bases at J; junction bases unmatched: 12. In DNA form, the CDR3 reads TGCGCCAGCAGCCCCCGGACCGGGACTACCGCCGGGGAGCTGTTTTTT. This codes for CASSPRTGTTAGELFF.

This clonotype was seen a handful of times. The V and J genes are TRBV12-3 or TRBV12-4 and TRBJ2-7; 10 bases are a match to TRBD1. The CDR3 has 15 residues. With V trimmed by 2 bases and J by 1 base, 2 bases remained unmatched. CDR3 region: CASSLWGQGSYEQYF. CDR3 DNA: TGTGCCAGCAGTTTATGGGGACAGGGGTCCTACGAGCAGTACTTC.

In this sample, this clonotype turned up a few times. The chain recombines TRBV12-3 or TRBV12-4 with TRBJ2-5, with 12 bases fitting TRBD1. The CDR3 contains 15 residues. Germline trimming cut 8 bases from V and 5 bases from J; bases unmatched to any gene: 9. CDR3 in amino acids: CASSWGTGGVETQYF. The CDR3 DNA is TGTGCCAGCTCTTGGGGGACAGGGGGCGTGGAGACCCAGTACTTC.

This clonotype was counted many times. The chain is built from TRBV12-3 or TRBV12-4 and TRBJ1-5; D unclear. Trimming took 1 base from V and 8 from J, leaving 15 bases between them. The CDR3 is made up of 15 amino acids. The CDR3 DNA is TGTGCCAGCAGTTTAGAGAACCGGAATTCAGAGCCCCAGCATTTT. This gives the protein CASSLENRNSEPQHF.

This clonotype was seen more than once but under ten times. V gene TRBV9 combines with J gene TRBJ1-3, with no clear D. CDR1 SGDLS and CDR2 YYNGEE come from the germline V gene. V was cut by 0 bases and J by 4 bases, with 8 bases left in between. The CDR3 totals 14 residues. The CDR3 loop reads CASSVGGLGNTIYF. Here the CDR3 DNA reads TGTGCCAGCAGCGTAGGTGGGTTAGGAAACACCATATATTTT.

The V and J genes are TRBV10-3 and TRBJ2-2, with a tentative D call TRBD1 (5 bases). The CDR3 is 16 amino acids. Trimming shortened V by 9 bases and J by 2 bases, and 19 bases separated the two germline ends. Germline CDR1 ENHRY, CDR2 SYGVKD. CDR3 sequence (DNA): TGTGCCATTGCGGCAGGGCGAGGAGCAAACACCGGGGAGCTGTTTTTT. This translates into CAIAAGRGANTGELFF.

The CDR3 coding sequence is TGCAGCGTTGAAGATCGGACGGGAGGCCACAATGAGCAGTTCTTC. Amino acid sequence: CSVEDRTGGHNEQFF. The gene calls are TRBV29-1 and TRBJ2-1; TRBD2 matches 7 bases. There are 15 residues in the CDR3. CDR1 SQVTM and CDR2 ANQGSEA come from the germline V gene. The J segment lost 5 bases and the V segment lost 0 bases, leaving 7 bases of the junction unmatched.

This rearrangement joins TRBV7-2 to TRBJ2-1, with TRBD2 matching 8 bases. V shed 3 bases and J 0 bases; nucleotides not matched to a gene: 4. The germline gives CDR1 SGHTA, CDR2 FQGNSA. This CDR3 is built from 16 residues. For the CDR3, the DNA is TGTGCCAGCAGCTTTATAGCGGGAAGCTCCTACAATGAGCAGTTCTTC. Its protein product is CASSFIAGSSYNEQFF.

A word on this clonotype: One base away lies a much larger clone, so this may be a sequencing read error. The V gene is TRBV29-1, the J gene TRBJ2-1; D perhaps matches TRBD2 (6 bases). The CDR3 runs 10 residues. The V end lost 4 bases, the J end lost 13 bases, and 11 bases lay between the germline ends. Germline CDR1 and CDR2: SQVTM and ANQGSEA. CDR3 sequence reads: CSVAAGNQFF. The DNA of the CDR3 is TGCAGCGTTGCGGCGGGAAATCAGTTCTTC.

The V gene is TRBV4-2, the J gene TRBJ2-3; 8 nucleotides agree with TRBD2. This CDR3 spans 16 amino acids. Trimming cost V 1 base and J 3 bases; bases outside gene matches: 6. The germline gives CDR1 LGHNA, CDR2 YNFKEQ. The CDR3 reads CASSQGLASSTDTQYF. The CDR3 nucleotides read TGTGCCAGCAGCCAAGGACTAGCGAGTTCGACAGATACGCAGTATTTT.

This clonotype has only a few counts. This sequence joins TRBV7-9 and TRBJ2-2; no firm D call. This CDR3 is built from 17 residues. The germline CDR1 and CDR2 sequences are SEHNR and FQNEAQ (reference sequence). The V end was cut by 1 base, the J end by 0 bases, with 12 bases between. CDR3: CASSLGDVGPNTGELFF. The CDR3 DNA reads as TGTGCCAGCAGCTTAGGGGATGTGGGCCCGAACACCGGGGAGCTGTTTTTT.

This clonotype was counted ten times or more. V is TRBV5-1 and J is TRBJ1-1; no clear D. Germline V gene sequence: CDR1 SGHRS, CDR2 YFSETQ. The CDR3 covers 14 residues. Trimming took 0 bases from V and 1 from J, leaving 7 bases between them. DNA of the CDR3: TGCGCCAGCAGCTTGGAGGGCGGGAACACTGAAGCTTTCTTT. It yields the protein CASSLEGGNTEAFF.

V is TRBV20-1 and J is TRBJ2-5; 8 bases fit TRBD2. This CDR3 has 15 amino acids. CDR1 DFQATT and CDR2 SNEGSKA come from the germline V gene (reference sequence). V was clipped by 5 bases and J by 5 bases; unmatched bases: 13. The CDR3 region has the DNA TGCAGTGCTGAGGCTGTTCGGGAGGGTGGGGAGACCCAGTACTTC. Translating it yields CSAEAVREGGETQYF.

This clonotype has a count of ten or more. The chain uses TRBV7-3 and TRBJ2-2; D gene unclear. V was shortened by 5 bases and J by 2 bases, with 12 bases between the two germline ends. The CDR3 is 15 amino acids. Germline-derived CDR1 and CDR2 are SGHTA and FQGTGA. Here the CDR3 DNA reads TGTGCCAGCAGCCTAATCGCCTCTAACACCGGGGAGCTGTTTTTT. Translated, it gives CASSLIASNTGELFF.

The J gene is TRBJ2-1, the V gene TRBV25-1; D may match TRBD1 or TRBD2 (5 bases each). This CDR3 has 18 residues. V lost 11 bases and J 0 bases, leaving 26 bases between the germline ends. In germline, CDR1 is MGHDK, CDR2 SYGVNS. CDR3 sequence (DNA): TGTGCCCCCCCGGGGCCGGGTCTTCCCTCAGCCTCCTACAATGAGCAGTTCTTC. It is translated as CAPPGPGLPSASYNEQFF.

In this sample, this clonotype turned up a few times. This chain uses TRBV15 with TRBJ2-3, with 11 bases identical to TRBD1. CDR3 length: 15 residues. V dropped 5 bases and J dropped 6; count of bases not matched to a gene: 7. The germline CDR1 and CDR2 sequences are LNHNV and YYDKDF (reference sequence). The CDR3 region has the DNA TGTGCCACCAGCCGGACAGGGGGCTTTTGGGATACGCAGTATTTT. This translates into CATSRTGGFWDTQYF.

This clonotype showed up just a few times. The rearrangement uses TRBV12-3 or TRBV12-4 and TRBJ1-2; TRBD1 might be the D (6 bases). Trimming shortened V by 4 bases and J by 4 bases, and 13 bases separated the two germline ends. The CDR3 extends over 14 amino acids. The CDR3: CASSSLGQSYGYTF. The CDR3, as DNA: TGTGCCAGCAGTTCATTAGGACAGAGCTATGGCTACACCTTC.

Regarding this clonotype: A clone one base away is much larger, so this may be a read error. This chain uses TRBV7-9 with TRBJ2-7, with unresolved D. The CDR3 consists of 11 residues. The germline CDR1 and CDR2 sequences are SEHNR and FQNEAQ (reference sequence). CDR3 sequence: CASSSTYDQYF. The DNA for the CDR3 is TGTGCCAGCAGCTCCACTTACGATCAGTACTTC.

There are many counts of this clonotype. The chain uses TRBV7-9 and TRBJ2-1; D not resolved. V lost 5 bases, J lost 2 bases, and 7 bases lay in between. The germline V gene has CDR1 SEHNR and CDR2 FQNEAQ (reference sequence). This CDR3 comprises 13 residues. CDR3 sequence reads: CASSQGTYNEQFF. The CDR3 DNA follows: TGTGCCAGCAGCCAAGGGACCTACAATGAGCAGTTCTTC.

This clonotype was seen ten or more times. The chain is built from TRBV7-2 and TRBJ2-3, with 8 nucleotides matching TRBD2. Germline trimming cut 4 bases from V and 8 bases from J; bases unmatched to any gene: 8. The length of the CDR3 is 14 residues. CDR1 SGHTA and CDR2 FQGNSA come from the germline V gene. CDR3 sequence reads: CASSSAGASSTQYF. For the CDR3, the DNA is TGTGCCAGCAGCTCAGCGGGAGCGAGCTCTACGCAGTATTTT.